One and the same sample provided the 18 T cell receptor beta chains below, sequenced in a study of immunodeficiency (dated by TCRdb to between 2018 and 2020). Libraries came from the immunoSEQ multiplex PCR assay. Imported from immuneACCESS, the table was reduced by TCRdb to in-frame sequences with V and J called. These copies leave out some clones; in studies compared against another copy, an unresolved V gene accounts for under half, and the cause of the remainder is not known. Across this sample there are 1,000 to 1,200 clones, with roughly 91% seen only once. The ten top clones hold more than 1.4% of the sample. The sequenced sample consisted of CD8+ T cells from blood. These receptors were taken from a female donor.

V and J are TRBV7-3 and TRBJ2-1, with D hard to call. Trimming shortened V by 7 bases and J by 0 bases, and 10 bases separated the two germline ends. Looked up from germline, CDR1 is SGHTA and CDR2 is FQGTGA. CDR3 length: 14 amino acids. CDR3 amino acids: CASKPESSYNEQFF. DNA for the CDR3: TGTGCCAGCAAACCAGAGAGCTCCTACAATGAGCAGTTCTTC.

The chain recombines TRBV6-5 with TRBJ1-1, with D possibly being TRBD1 (5 bases). The V end lost 6 bases, the J end lost 4 bases, and 6 bases lay between the germline ends. Germline CDR1 is MNHEY and CDR2 is SVGAGI. The CDR3 loop spans 11 amino acids. The CDR3 nucleotides are TGTGCCAGCAGGGGGCTCACTGAAGCTTTCTTT. Translated, it gives CASRGLTEAFF.

The rearrangement joins TRBV3-1 (or the pseudogene TRBV3-2) to TRBJ2-2, with unresolved D. The germline gives CDR1 LGHDT, CDR2 YNNKEL (reference sequence). CDR3 length: 15 residues. Deletions cut 2 bases from V and 2 bases from J, with 9 bases between. Here the CDR3 reads CASSQLTDNTGELFF. CDR3 DNA sequence: TGTGCCAGCAGCCAATTAACGGACAACACCGGGGAGCTGTTTTTT.

The rearrangement joins TRBV4-1 to TRBJ1-1; D perhaps matches TRBD1 (6 bases). Trimming stripped 5 bases from V and 4 bases from J, with 17 bases between. This CDR3 contains 15 residues. Germline V gene sequence: CDR1 MGHRA, CDR2 YSYEKL. Here the CDR3 DNA reads TGCGCCAGCAGCTTTGAACGGTCGGGGGCCACTGAAGCTTTCTTT. Its translation is CASSFERSGATEAFF.

The gene calls are TRBV2 and TRBJ2-7, with 7 bases identical to TRBD2. V trimming: 3 bases; J trimming: 0 bases; junction bases outside the gene matches: 5. The CDR3 is made up of 15 amino acids. Germline V lookup: CDR1 SNHLY, CDR2 FYNNEI. DNA for the CDR3: TGTGCCAGCAGTGACGGGGGGACGAGCTCCTACGAGCAGTACTTC. Its translation is CASSDGGTSSYEQYF.

J is TRBJ2-7 and V is TRBV4-1, with D possibly matching TRBD1 (6 bases). V lost 4 bases, J lost 0 bases, and 16 bases lay in between. This CDR3 has 16 amino acids. Germline lookup yields CDR1 MGHRA and CDR2 YSYEKL. Written as DNA, the CDR3 is TGCGCCAGCAGCCTCCTGGACAGCCGACCCTCCTACGAGCAGTACTTC. Translation gives CASSLLDSRPSYEQYF.

V usage is TRBV5-4 and J usage is TRBJ1-2; the match to TRBD1 covers 7 bases. This CDR3 is 15 amino acids long. The germline CDR1 and CDR2 sequences are SGHNT and YYREEE (reference sequence). Trimming took 2 bases from V and 5 from J; bases not matched to a gene: 9. For the CDR3, the DNA is TGTGCCAGCAGCTTTGAAGGGGGCGTAAAGTATGGCTACACCTTC. It encodes CASSFEGGVKYGYTF.

This clone appeared once. The chain links TRBV9 to TRBJ2-7; the match to TRBD1 covers 7 bases. The ends lost 4 bases at V and 2 bases at J; junction bases unmatched: 6. Germline V CDR1 and CDR2: SGDLS, YYNGEE. The CDR3 loop spans 14 amino acids. This CDR3 is CASSPRDRPYEQYF. The CDR3 coding sequence is TGTGCCAGCAGCCCCCGGGACAGACCCTACGAGCAGTACTTC.

The chain recombines TRBV6-6 with TRBJ2-7; D possibly corresponds to TRBD2 (5 bases). Germline V gene data show CDR1 as MNHNY and CDR2 as SVGAGI (reference sequence). Trimming removed 5 bases from V and 4 bases from J, with 12 bases in between. This CDR3 contains 13 residues. CDR3 DNA: TGTGCCAGCAGTCCCCTGGAGGATTACGAGCAGTACTTC. Protein sequence: CASSPLEDYEQYF.

The V gene is TRBV15, the J gene TRBJ1-2; maybe TRBD1 (5 bases). V was clipped by 0 bases and J by 7 bases, with 12 bases between them. Germline CDR1 LNHNV, CDR2 YYDKDF (reference sequence). CDR3 length equals 14 residues. The CDR3 is CATSRDGGEVGYTF. Here the CDR3 DNA reads TGTGCCACCAGCAGAGATGGGGGGGAAGTTGGCTACACCTTC.

V gene TRBV7-9 combines with J gene TRBJ2-5, with D uncertain. The CDR3 has 15 amino acids. Trimming left V 1 base short and J 5 bases short, with 14 bases between. Germline CDR1 is SEHNR and CDR2 is FQNEAQ (reference sequence). The CDR3 coding sequence is TGTGCCAGCAGCTTAGATATGGGCAGTTCGGAGACCCAGTACTTC. Protein: CASSLDMGSSETQYF.

CDR3 loop: CASSSWTGGYTGELFF. The CDR3 DNA reads as TGTGCCAGCAGCTCTTGGACAGGGGGTTACACCGGGGAGCTGTTTTTT. The chain combines TRBV13 with TRBJ2-2; 10 bases match TRBD1. Germline V CDR1 and CDR2: PRHDT, FYEKMQ (reference sequence). CDR3 length equals 16 residues. J lost 3 bases, V lost 4 bases, and 5 bases had no gene match. Variable domain in full (rest from reference TRBV13 and TRBJ2-2): AAGVIQSPRHLIKEKRETATLKCYPIPRHDTVYWYQQGPGQDPQFLISFYEKMQSDKGSIPDRFSAQQFSDYHSELNMSSLELGDSALYFCASSSWTGGYTGELFFGEGSRLTVL.

CDR3 loop: CASSYLGGFYGYTF. CDR3 nucleotides: TGTGCCAGCAGTTACTTAGGGGGGTTTTATGGCTACACCTTC. This chain links TRBV6-5 with TRBJ1-2, with D maybe TRBD1 (6 bases). Trimming removed 1 base at V and 5 bases at J, with 11 bases between. Germline-derived CDR1 and CDR2 are MNHEY and SVGAGI. The CDR3 runs 14 residues.

This sequence joins TRBV7-6 and TRBJ1-1; D unresolved. From germline, CDR1 is SGHVS and CDR2 FNYEAQ. V was shortened by 0 bases and J by 5 bases, with 19 bases between the two germline ends. The CDR3 is 17 residues long. For the CDR3, the DNA is TGTGCCAGCAGCTTAGCGAAATGGGGAGGGAAGGAAACTGAAGCTTTCTTT. The encoded protein is CASSLAKWGGKETEAFF. The complete variable domain, with remaining parts taken from reference TRBV7-6 and TRBJ1-1, reads GAGVSQSPRYKVTKRGQDVALRCDPISGHVSLYWYRQALGQGPEFLTYFNYEAQQDKSGLPNDRFSAERPEGSISTLTIQRTEQRDSAMYRCASSLAKWGGKETEAFFGQGTRLTVV.

The CDR3 nucleotides are TGTGCCAGCAGCTCCATCCATCCTGAAGCTTTCTTT. Amino acid sequence: CASSSIHPEAFF. The chain couples TRBV7-9 to TRBJ1-1; no clear D gene. This CDR3 is built from 12 residues. Germline assignment: CDR1 SEHNR and CDR2 FQNEAQ (reference sequence). V lost 4 bases, J lost 6 bases, and 9 bases lay in between.

This chain uses TRBV19 with TRBJ2-3; 7 nucleotides align to TRBD2. Trimming cost V 3 bases and J 0 bases; bases outside gene matches: 3. The germline V gene encodes CDR1 LNHDA and CDR2 SQIVND (reference sequence). This CDR3 is built from 15 residues. The chain's CDR3 is CASSMREGSTDTQYF. The CDR3 DNA sequence: TGTGCCAGTAGTATGAGGGAGGGTAGCACAGATACGCAGTATTTT.

This clone was seen only once. This chain connects TRBV15 to TRBJ1-1, with D possibly being TRBD1 (6 bases). V was shortened by 5 bases and J by 6 bases, with 16 bases between the two germline ends. CDR1 is LNHNV and CDR2 is YYDKDF in the germline V gene (reference sequence). CDR3 length: 14 residues. The chain's CDR3 is CATSGPAGVSEAFF. In nucleotides, the CDR3 is TGTGCCACCAGCGGCCCGGCAGGGGTCTCTGAAGCTTTCTTT.

V and J are TRBV30 and TRBJ2-7, with D maybe TRBD1 (5 bases). V lost 0 bases and J 6 bases, leaving 12 bases between the germline ends. Germline loops: CDR1 GTSNPN, CDR2 SVGIG (reference sequence). The length of the CDR3 is 13 residues. This CDR3 reads CAWSVAGWGEQYF. CDR3 sequence (DNA): TGTGCCTGGAGTGTAGCAGGGTGGGGCGAGCAGTACTTC. The variable domain in full, with the rest retrieved from reference TRBV30 and TRBJ2-7, is SQTIHQWPATLVQPVGSPLSLECTVEGTSNPNLYWYRQAAGRGLQLLFYSVGIGQISSEVPQNLSASRPQDRQFILSSKKLLLSDSGFYLCAWSVAGWGEQYFGPGTRLTVT.